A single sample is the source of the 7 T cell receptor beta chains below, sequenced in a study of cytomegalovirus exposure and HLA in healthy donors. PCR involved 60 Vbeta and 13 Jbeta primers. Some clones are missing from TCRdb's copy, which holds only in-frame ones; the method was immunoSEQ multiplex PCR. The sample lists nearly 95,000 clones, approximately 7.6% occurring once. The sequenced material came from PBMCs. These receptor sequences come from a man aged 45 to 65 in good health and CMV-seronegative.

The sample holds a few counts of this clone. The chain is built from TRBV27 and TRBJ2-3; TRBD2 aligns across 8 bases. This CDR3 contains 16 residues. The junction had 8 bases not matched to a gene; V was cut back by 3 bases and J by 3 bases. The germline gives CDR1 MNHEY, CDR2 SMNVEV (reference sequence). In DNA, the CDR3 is TGTGCCAGCAGTTTGGGACTAGGAAGAAGTACAGATACGCAGTATTTT. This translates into CASSLGLGRSTDTQYF.

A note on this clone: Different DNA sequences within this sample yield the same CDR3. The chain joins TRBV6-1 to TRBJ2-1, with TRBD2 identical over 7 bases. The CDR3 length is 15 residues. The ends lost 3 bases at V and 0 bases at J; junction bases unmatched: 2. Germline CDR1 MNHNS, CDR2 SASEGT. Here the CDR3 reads CASSDGGSSYNEQFF. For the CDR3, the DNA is TGTGCCAGCAGTGATGGCGGGAGCTCCTACAATGAGCAGTTCTTC.

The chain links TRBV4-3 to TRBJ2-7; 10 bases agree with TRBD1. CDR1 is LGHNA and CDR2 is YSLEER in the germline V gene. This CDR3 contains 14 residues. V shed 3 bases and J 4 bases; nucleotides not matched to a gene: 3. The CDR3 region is CASSQRTGGYEQYF. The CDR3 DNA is TGCGCCAGCAGCCAGAGGACAGGGGGTTACGAGCAGTACTTC.

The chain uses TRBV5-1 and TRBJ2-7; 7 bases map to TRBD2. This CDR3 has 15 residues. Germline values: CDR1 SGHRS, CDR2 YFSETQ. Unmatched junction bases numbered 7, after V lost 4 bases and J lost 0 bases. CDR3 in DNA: TGCGCCAGCAGCAGGACCCCGGGGGGCTCCTACGAGCAGTACTTC. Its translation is CASSRTPGGSYEQYF.

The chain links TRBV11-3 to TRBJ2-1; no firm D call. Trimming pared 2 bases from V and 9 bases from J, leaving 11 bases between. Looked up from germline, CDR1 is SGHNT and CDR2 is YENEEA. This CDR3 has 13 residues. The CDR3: CASSLQESSEQFF. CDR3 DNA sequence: TGTGCCAGCAGCTTACAGGAAAGCAGTGAGCAGTTCTTC.

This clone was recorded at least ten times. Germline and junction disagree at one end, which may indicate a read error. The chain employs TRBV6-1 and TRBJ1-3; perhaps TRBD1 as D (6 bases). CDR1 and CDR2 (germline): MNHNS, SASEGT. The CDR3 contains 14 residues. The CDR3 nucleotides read TGTGCCAGCACTGAACAGGGATCTGGAAACACCATATATTTT. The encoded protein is CASTEQGSGNTIYF.

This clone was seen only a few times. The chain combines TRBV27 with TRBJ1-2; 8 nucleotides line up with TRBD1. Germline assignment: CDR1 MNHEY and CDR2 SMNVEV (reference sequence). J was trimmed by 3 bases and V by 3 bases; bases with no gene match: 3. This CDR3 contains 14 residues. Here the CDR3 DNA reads TGTGCCAGCAGTTTTTCAGGGGGCGACTATGGCTACACCTTC. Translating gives CASSFSGGDYGYTF.